This T cell receptor (beta chain) was recorded in a study of control samples from healthy donors and cancer patients. In germline, CDR1 is SGHTS, CDR2 YDEGEE. Trimming stripped 1 base from V and 4 bases from J, with 8 bases between. CDR3 length: 14 amino acids. The table came from immunoSEQ multiplex PCR; TCRdb's copy has only in-frame clones and leaves some out. The sample consists of about 160,000 clones, around nine tenths of them appearing once. Sequenced input: blood. This clonotype was obtained from a man aged 30-40 years in good health. This rearrangement joins TRBV5-8 to TRBJ1-4; D perhaps matches TRBD1 (5 bases). The CDR3: CASSLPGINEKLFF. In nucleotides, the CDR3 is TGTGCCAGCAGCTTGCCAGGGATTAATGAAAAACTGTTTTTT.